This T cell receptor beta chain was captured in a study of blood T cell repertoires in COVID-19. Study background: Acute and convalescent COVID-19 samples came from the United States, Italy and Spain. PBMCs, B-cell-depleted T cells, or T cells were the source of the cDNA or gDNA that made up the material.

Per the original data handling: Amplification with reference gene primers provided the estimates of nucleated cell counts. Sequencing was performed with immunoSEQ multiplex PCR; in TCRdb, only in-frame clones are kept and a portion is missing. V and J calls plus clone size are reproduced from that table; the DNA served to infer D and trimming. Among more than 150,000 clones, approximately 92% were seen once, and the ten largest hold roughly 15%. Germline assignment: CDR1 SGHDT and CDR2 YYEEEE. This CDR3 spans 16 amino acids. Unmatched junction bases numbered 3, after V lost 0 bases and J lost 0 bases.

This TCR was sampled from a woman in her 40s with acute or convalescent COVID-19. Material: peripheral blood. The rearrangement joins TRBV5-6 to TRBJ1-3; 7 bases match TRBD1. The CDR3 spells CASSLDTGASGNTIYF. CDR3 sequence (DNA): TGTGCCAGCAGCTTGGATACAGGGGCCTCTGGAAACACCATATATTTT.